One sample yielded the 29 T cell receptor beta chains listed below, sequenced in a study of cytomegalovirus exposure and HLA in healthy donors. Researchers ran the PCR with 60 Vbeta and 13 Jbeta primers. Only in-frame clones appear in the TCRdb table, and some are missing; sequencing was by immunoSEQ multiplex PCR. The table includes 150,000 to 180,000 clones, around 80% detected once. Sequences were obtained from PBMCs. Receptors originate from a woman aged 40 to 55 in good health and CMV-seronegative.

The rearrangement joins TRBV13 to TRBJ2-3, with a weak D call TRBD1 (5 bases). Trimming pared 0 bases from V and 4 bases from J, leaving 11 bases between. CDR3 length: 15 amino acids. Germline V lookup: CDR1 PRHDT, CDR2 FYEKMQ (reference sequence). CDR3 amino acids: CASSLGVQGPDTQYF. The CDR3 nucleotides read TGTGCCAGCAGCTTAGGTGTGCAGGGCCCAGATACGCAGTATTTT.

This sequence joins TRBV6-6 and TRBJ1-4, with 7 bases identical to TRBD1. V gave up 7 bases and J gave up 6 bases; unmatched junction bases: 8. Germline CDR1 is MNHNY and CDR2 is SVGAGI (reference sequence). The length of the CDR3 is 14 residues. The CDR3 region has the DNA TGTGCCAGCACCCCGGGACAGTGGGATGAAAAACTGTTTTTT. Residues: CASTPGQWDEKLFF.

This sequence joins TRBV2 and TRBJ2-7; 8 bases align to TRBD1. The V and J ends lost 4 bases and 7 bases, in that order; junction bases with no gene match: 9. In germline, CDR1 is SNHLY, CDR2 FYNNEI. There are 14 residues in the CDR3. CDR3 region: CASSGGQGAREQYF. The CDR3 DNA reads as TGTGCCAGCAGTGGAGGGCAGGGGGCGAGGGAGCAGTACTTC.

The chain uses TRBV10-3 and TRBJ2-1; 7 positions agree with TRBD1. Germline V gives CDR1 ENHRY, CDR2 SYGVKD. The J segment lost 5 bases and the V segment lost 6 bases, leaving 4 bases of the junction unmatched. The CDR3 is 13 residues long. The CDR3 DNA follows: TGTGCCATCAGGGGACAGTATCACAATGAGCAGTTCTTC. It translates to CAIRGQYHNEQFF.

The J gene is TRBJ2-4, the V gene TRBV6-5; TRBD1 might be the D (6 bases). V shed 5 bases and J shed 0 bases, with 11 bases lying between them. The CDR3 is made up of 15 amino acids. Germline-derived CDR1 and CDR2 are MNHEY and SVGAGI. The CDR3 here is CASSRTALAKNIQYF. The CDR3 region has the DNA TGTGCCAGCAGTCGGACAGCCCTAGCCAAAAACATTCAGTACTTC.

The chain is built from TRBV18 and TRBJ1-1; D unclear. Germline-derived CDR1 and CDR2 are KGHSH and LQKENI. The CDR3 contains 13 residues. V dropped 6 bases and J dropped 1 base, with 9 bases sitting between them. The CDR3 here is CASSGTENTEAFF. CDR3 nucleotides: TGTGCCAGCTCGGGTACAGAGAACACTGAAGCTTTCTTT.

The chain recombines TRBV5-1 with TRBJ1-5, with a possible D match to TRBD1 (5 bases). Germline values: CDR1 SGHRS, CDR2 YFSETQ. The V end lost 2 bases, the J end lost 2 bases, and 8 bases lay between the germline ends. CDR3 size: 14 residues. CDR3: CASSLRGGNQPQHF. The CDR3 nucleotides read TGCGCCAGCAGCTTACGGGGGGGCAATCAGCCCCAGCATTTT.

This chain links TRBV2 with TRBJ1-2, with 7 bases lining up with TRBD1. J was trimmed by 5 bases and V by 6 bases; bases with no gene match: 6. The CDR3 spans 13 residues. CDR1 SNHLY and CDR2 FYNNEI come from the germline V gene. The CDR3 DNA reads TGTGCCAGCAGAGACAGGGTGAGGTATGGCTACACCTTC. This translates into CASRDRVRYGYTF. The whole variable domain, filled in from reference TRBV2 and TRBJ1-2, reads EPEVTQTPSHQVTQMGQEVILRCVPISNHLYFYWYRQILGQKVEFLVSFYNNEISEKSEIFDDQFSVERPDGSNFTLKIRSTKLEDSAMYFCASRDRVRYGYTFGSGTRLTVV.

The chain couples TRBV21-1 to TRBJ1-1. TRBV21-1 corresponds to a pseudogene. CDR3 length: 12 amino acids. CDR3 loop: CASTGGNTEAFF. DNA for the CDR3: TGTGCCAGCACGGGTGGAAACACTGAAGCTTTCTTT.

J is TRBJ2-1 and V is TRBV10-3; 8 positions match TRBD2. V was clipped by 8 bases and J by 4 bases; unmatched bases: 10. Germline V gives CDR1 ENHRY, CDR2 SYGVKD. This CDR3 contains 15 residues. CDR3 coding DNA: TGTGCCATCGCGTCGGCGGGAGGCGATTACAATGAGCAGTTCTTC. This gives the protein CAIASAGGDYNEQFF.

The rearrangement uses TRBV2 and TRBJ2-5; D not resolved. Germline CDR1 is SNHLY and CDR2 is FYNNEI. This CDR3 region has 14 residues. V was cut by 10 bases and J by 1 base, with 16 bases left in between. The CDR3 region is CAIRVTTSQETQYF. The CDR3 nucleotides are TGTGCCATACGGGTAACCACAAGCCAAGAGACCCAGTACTTC.

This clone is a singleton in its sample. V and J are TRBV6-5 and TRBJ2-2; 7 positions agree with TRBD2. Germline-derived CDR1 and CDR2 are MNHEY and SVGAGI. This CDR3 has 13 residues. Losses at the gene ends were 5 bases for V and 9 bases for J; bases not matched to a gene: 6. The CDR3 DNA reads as TGTGCCAGCAGTCGGGACTACCGCCGGGAGCTGTTTTTT. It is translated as CASSRDYRRELFF.

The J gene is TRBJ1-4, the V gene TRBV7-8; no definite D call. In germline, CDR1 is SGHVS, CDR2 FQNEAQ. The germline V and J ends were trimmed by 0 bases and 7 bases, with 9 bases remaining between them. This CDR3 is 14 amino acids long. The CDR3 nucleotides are TGTGCCAGCAGCTTAGCTGGGCAGGTTGAAAAACTGTTTTTT. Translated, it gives CASSLAGQVEKLFF.

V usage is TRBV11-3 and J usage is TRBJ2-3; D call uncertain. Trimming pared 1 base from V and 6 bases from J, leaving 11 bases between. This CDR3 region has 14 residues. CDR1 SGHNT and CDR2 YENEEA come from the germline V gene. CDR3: CASSLGRSSDTQYF. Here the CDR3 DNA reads TGTGCCAGCAGCTTAGGTCGAAGCTCGGATACGCAGTATTTT. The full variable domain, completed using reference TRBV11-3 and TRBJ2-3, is EAGVVQSPRYKIIEKKQPVAFWCNPISGHNTLYWYLQNLGQGPELLIRYENEEAVDDSQLPKDRFSAERLKGVDSTLKIQPAELGDSAVYLCASSLGRSSDTQYFGPGTRLTVL.

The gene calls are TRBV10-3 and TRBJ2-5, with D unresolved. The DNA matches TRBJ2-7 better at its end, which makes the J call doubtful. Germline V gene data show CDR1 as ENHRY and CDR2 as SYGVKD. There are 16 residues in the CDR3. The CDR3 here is CAISDPLVRSDPEQYF. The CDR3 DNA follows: TGTGCCATCAGTGATCCCCTCGTCAGGTCAGATCCCGAGCAGTACTTC.

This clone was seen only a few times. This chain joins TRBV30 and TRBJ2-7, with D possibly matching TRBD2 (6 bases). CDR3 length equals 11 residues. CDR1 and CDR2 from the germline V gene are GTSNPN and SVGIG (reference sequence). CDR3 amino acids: CGGRTAYEQYF. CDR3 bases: TGTGGGGGGAGGACTGCCTACGAGCAGTACTTC.

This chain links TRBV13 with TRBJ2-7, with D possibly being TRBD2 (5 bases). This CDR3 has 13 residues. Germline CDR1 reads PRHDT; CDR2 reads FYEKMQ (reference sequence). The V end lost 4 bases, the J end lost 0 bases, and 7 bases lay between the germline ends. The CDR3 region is CASSSGFSYEQYF. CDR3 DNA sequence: TGTGCCAGCAGCTCGGGATTCTCCTACGAGCAGTACTTC.

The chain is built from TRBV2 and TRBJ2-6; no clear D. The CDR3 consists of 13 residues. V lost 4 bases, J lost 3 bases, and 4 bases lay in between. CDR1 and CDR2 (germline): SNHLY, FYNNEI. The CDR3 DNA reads TGTGCCAGCAGTGCAGGTGGGGCCAACGTCCTGACTTTC. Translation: CASSAGGANVLTF.

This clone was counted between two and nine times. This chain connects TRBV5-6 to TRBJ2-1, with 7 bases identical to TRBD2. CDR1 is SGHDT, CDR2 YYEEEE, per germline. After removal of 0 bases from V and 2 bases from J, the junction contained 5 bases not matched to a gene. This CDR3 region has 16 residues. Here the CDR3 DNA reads TGTGCCAGCAGCTTGGGCGGGAGAAACCCCTACAATGAGCAGTTCTTC. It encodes CASSLGGRNPYNEQFF.

In nucleotides, the CDR3 is TGTGCCAGTAGTCCTCAGGCGAGCTCCTACAATGAGCAGTTCTTC. Its translation: CASSPQASSYNEQFF. The chain carries TRBV19 and TRBJ2-1; no clear D gene. There are 15 residues in the CDR3. From germline, CDR1 is LNHDA and CDR2 SQIVND (reference sequence). Trimming pared 5 bases from V and 0 bases from J, leaving 11 bases between.

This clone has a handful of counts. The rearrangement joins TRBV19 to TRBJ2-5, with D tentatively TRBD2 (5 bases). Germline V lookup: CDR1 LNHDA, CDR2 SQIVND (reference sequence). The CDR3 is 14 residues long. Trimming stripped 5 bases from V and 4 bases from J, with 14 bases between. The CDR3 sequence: CASSVNSGGETQYF. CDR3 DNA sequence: TGTGCCAGTAGTGTAAACAGCGGAGGAGAGACCCAGTACTTC.

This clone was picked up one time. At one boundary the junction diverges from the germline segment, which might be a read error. CDR3: CASSQGPGGTDTQYF. The CDR3 DNA reads as TGTGCTAGCAGCCAAGGGCCAGGGGGCACAGATACGCAGTATTTT. V gene TRBV7-7 combines with J gene TRBJ2-3; tentative D call: TRBD1 (6 bases). Germline V CDR1 and CDR2: SSHAT, FNYEAQ (reference sequence). The CDR3 extends over 15 amino acids. Full variable domain (rest looked up from reference TRBV7-7 and TRBJ2-3): GAGVSQSPRYKVTKRGQDVTLRCDPISSHATLYWYQQALGQGPEFLTYFNYEAQPDKSGLPSDRFSAERPEGSISTLTIQRTEQRDSAMYRCASSQGPGGTDTQYFGPGTRLTVL.

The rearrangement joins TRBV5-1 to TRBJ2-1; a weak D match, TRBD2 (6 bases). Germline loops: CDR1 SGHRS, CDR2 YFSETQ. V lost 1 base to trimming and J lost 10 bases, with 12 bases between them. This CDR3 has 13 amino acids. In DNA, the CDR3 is TGCGCCAGCAGCTTGACACTTCGGGAGGAGCAGTTCTTC. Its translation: CASSLTLREEQFF.

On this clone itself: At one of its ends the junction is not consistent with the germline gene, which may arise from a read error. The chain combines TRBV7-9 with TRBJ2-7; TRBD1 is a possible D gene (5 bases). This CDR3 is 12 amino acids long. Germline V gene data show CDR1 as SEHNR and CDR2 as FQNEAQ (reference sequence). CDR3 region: CSSQTVAYEQYF. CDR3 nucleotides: TGTTCCAGCCAGACAGTCGCCTACGAGCAGTACTTC.

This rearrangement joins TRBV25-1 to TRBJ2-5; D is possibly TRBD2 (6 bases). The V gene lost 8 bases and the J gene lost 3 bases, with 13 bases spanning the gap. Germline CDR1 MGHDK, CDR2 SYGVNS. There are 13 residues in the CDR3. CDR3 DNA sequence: TGTGCCAGCTTGGGACTCCCCAAAGAGACCCAGTACTTC. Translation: CASLGLPKETQYF.

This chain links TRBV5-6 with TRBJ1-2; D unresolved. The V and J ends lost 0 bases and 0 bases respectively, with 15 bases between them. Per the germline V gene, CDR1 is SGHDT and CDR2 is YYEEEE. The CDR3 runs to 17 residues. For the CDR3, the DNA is TGTGCCAGCAGCTTGGGGGCACGGGAACTAGCTAACTATGGCTACACCTTC. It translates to CASSLGARELANYGYTF.

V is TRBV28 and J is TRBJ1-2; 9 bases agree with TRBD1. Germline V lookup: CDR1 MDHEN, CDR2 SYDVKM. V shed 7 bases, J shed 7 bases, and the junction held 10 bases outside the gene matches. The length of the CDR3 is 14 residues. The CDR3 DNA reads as TGTGCCAGCATGTCCCCCGGGACAGGGAGTGGCTACACCTTC. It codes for CASMSPGTGSGYTF.

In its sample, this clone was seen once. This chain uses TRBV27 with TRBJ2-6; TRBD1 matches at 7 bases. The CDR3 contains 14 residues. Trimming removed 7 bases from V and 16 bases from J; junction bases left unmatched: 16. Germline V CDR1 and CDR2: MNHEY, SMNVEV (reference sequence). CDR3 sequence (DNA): TGTGCCAGCACCAACAGAGGGGACAGCTCCAGTCTGACTTTC. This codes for CASTNRGDSSSLTF.

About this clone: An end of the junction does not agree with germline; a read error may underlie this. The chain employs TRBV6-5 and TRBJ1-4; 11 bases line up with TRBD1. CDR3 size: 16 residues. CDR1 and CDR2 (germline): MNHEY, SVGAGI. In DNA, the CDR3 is TGTGCCAGCAGTTACATAGGACAGGGGGCTAAGGAAAAACTGTTTTTT. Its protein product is CASSYIGQGAKEKLFF.